These 13 T cell receptor beta chains share one sample of origin, sequenced in a study of OX40 agonist ivuxolimab in advanced cancers. Profiled with immunoSEQ multiplex PCR; TCRdb holds only in-frame clones, not every one. The table shows tens of thousands of clones, with approximately 80% occurring only once. Here the sequenced sample was CD4+ or CD8+ T cells sorted from blood, taken in a trial of the OX40 agonist ivuxolimab. These receptors originate from an adult with an advanced solid tumor such as melanoma, head and neck, liver or kidney cancer.

J is TRBJ1-2 and V is TRBV30; maybe TRBD1 (6 bases). This CDR3 spans 16 amino acids. Germline V gene data show CDR1 as GTSNPN and CDR2 as SVGIG (reference sequence). Trimming cost V 3 bases and J 0 bases, with 17 bases left between them. This chain's CDR3 is CAWSHEAWTANYGYTF. The CDR3 coding sequence is TGTGCCTGGAGCCACGAAGCATGGACAGCTAACTATGGCTACACCTTC.

This chain's CDR3 is CASSRGQANEKLFF. The DNA of the CDR3 is TGTGCCAGTAGTCGGGGACAGGCTAATGAAAAACTGTTTTTT. V gene TRBV19 combines with J gene TRBJ1-4; 8 nucleotides align to TRBD1. J lost 3 bases, V lost 5 bases, and 2 bases had no gene match. This CDR3 spans 14 amino acids. The V gene's germline CDR1 is LNHDA and CDR2 SQIVND (reference sequence).

The genes are TRBV9 and TRBJ2-1; D perhaps matches TRBD2 (7 bases). CDR3 length equals 15 residues. V lost 0 bases, J lost 8 bases, and 15 bases lay in between. Germline V CDR1 and CDR2: SGDLS, YYNGEE. The CDR3 here is CASSVGTAGFHEQFF. The DNA for the CDR3 is TGTGCCAGCAGCGTAGGGACAGCGGGGTTCCATGAGCAGTTCTTC.

V usage is TRBV5-1 and J usage is TRBJ1-2, with D possibly TRBD1 on 6 matching bases. The V and J ends lost 4 bases and 7 bases respectively, with 14 bases between them. There are 13 residues in the CDR3. CDR1 and CDR2 (germline): SGHRS, YFSETQ. The CDR3 spells CASSRDNLGGYTF. CDR3 DNA sequence: TGCGCCAGCAGCAGGGACAATTTAGGTGGCTACACCTTC.

The chain links TRBV5-8 to TRBJ1-4; weak D call: TRBD1 (5 bases). Germline V gives CDR1 SGHTS, CDR2 YDEGEE. With 0 bases removed from V and 8 bases from J, the gap between germline ends came to 14 bases. The CDR3 covers 15 residues. The CDR3 reads CASSLAQGRHEKLFF. In nucleotides, the CDR3 is TGTGCCAGCAGCTTGGCCCAGGGACGGCACGAAAAACTGTTTTTT.

The rearrangement joins TRBV11-1 to TRBJ2-7; weak D call: TRBD2 (6 bases). CDR3 length equals 15 residues. Germline CDR1 SGHAT, CDR2 FQDESV (reference sequence). Trimming removed 0 bases from V and 3 bases from J, with 12 bases in between. CDR3 in DNA: TGTGCCAGCAGCTTAGCGGTAGCTAGCGTCTACGAGCAGTACTTC. Amino acid sequence: CASSLAVASVYEQYF.

The chain carries TRBV5-1 and TRBJ1-2; 8 positions match TRBD1. With 4 bases clipped from V and 8 bases from J, the junction kept 13 bases outside the gene matches. The CDR3 has 15 residues. The germline V gene has CDR1 SGHRS and CDR2 YFSETQ. The CDR3: CASSGGLDRVGGYTF. The CDR3 bases are TGCGCCAGCAGCGGGGGATTGGACAGGGTGGGAGGCTACACCTTC.

This rearrangement joins TRBV4-1 to TRBJ2-5, with D perhaps matching TRBD2 (5 bases). The CDR3 spans 14 residues. Looked up from germline, CDR1 is MGHRA and CDR2 is YSYEKL. V lost 0 bases and J 5 bases, leaving 10 bases between the germline ends. CDR3 DNA sequence: TGCGCCAGCAGCCAAGATCCCAGGAGGGAGACCCAGTACTTC. It encodes CASSQDPRRETQYF.

The chain employs TRBV4-2 and TRBJ1-5; unclear D gene. Trimming removed 0 bases from V and 4 bases from J, with 7 bases in between. CDR1 is LGHNA and CDR2 is YNFKEQ in the germline V gene. This CDR3 is 14 amino acids long. The CDR3 is CASSQDRANQPQHF. The DNA of the CDR3 is TGTGCCAGCAGCCAAGATCGGGCGAATCAGCCCCAGCATTTT.

The sample holds a few counts of this clone. The rearrangement links TRBV11-3 to TRBJ2-7; 12 bases agree with TRBD2. The V gene's germline CDR1 is SGHNT and CDR2 YENEEA. The CDR3 is 17 amino acids. The V and J ends lost 1 base and 5 bases, in that order; junction bases with no gene match: 9. Here the CDR3 reads CASSLGVSTSGSDEQYF. The CDR3 DNA follows: TGTGCCAGCAGCTTAGGAGTATCGACTAGCGGGAGCGACGAGCAGTACTTC.

CDR3 protein: CASSLGKFESLNTEAFF. CDR3 nucleotides: TGTGCCAGCAGCTTAGGAAAGTTCGAATCGTTGAACACTGAAGCTTTCTTT. The rearrangement joins TRBV7-9 to TRBJ1-1; D unresolved. Trimming left V 1 base short and J 0 bases short, with 15 bases between. CDR1 and CDR2 (germline): SEHNR, FQNEAQ (reference sequence). This CDR3 comprises 17 residues.

The CDR3 sequence is CASKKQINTEAFF. The CDR3 DNA reads as TGTGCCAGCAAGAAACAAATTAACACTGAAGCTTTCTTT. The J gene is TRBJ1-1, the V gene TRBV2; D gene uncertain. The germline gives CDR1 SNHLY, CDR2 FYNNEI. The CDR3 extends over 13 amino acids. Trimming shortened V by 7 bases and J by 2 bases, and 11 bases separated the two germline ends.

This clone is labeled medium-sized. The J gene is TRBJ1-3, the V gene TRBV5-4; D might be TRBD1 (6 bases). CDR1 and CDR2 (germline): SGHNT, YYREEE (reference sequence). The V and J ends lost 4 bases and 5 bases respectively, with 10 bases between them. The CDR3 totals 13 residues. The CDR3 coding sequence is TGTGCCAGCAGCCCGGGACACCGAAACACCATATATTTT. Residues: CASSPGHRNTIYF.